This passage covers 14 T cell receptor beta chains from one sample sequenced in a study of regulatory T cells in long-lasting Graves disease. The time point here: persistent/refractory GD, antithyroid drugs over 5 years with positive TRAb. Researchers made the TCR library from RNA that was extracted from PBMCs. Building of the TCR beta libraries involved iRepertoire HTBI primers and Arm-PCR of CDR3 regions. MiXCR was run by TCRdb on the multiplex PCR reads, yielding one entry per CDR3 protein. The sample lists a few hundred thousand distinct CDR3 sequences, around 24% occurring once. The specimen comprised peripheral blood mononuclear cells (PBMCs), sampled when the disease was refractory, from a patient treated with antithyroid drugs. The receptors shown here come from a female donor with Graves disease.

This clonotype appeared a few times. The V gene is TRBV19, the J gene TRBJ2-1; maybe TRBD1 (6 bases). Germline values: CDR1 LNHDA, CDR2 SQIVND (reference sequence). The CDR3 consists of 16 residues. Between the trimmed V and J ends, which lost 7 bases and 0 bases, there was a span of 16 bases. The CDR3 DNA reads TGTGCCAGTACCCTAACGCAGGGGATCTCCTACAATGAGCAGTTCTTC. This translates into CASTLTQGISYNEQFF.

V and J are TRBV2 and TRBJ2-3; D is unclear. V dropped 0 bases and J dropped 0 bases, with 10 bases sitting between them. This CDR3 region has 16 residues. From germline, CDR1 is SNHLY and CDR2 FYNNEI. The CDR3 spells CASSEAAHSSTDTQYF. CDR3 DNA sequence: TGTGCCAGCAGTGAAGCAGCCCACTCGAGCACAGATACGCAGTATTTT. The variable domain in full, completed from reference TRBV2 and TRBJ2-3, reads EPEVTQTPSHQVTQMGQEVILRCVPISNHLYFYWYRQILGQKVEFLVSFYNNEISEKSEIFDDQFSVERPDGSNFTLKIRSTKLEDSAMYFCASSEAAHSSTDTQYFGPGTRLTVL.

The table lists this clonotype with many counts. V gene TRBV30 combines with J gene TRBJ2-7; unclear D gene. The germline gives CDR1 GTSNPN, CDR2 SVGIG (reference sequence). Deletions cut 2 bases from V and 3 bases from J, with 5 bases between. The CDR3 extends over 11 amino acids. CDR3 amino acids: CAWSRSYEQYF. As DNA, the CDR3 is TGTGCCTGGAGTCGTAGCTACGAGCAGTACTTC.

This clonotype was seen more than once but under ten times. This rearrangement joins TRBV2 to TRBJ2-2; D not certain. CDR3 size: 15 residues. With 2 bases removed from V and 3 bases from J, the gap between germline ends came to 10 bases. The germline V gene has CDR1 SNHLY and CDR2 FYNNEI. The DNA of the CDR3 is TGTGCCAGCAGTGAATCCTATTTTGACACCGGGGAGCTGTTTTTT. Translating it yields CASSESYFDTGELFF.

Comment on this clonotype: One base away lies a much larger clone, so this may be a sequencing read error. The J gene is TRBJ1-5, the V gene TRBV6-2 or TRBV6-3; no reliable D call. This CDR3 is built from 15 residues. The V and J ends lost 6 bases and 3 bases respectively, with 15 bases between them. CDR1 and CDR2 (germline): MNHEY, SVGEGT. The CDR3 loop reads CASRDPGWNNQPQHF. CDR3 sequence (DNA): TGTGCCAGCAGAGACCCCGGGTGGAACAATCAGCCCCAGCATTTT.

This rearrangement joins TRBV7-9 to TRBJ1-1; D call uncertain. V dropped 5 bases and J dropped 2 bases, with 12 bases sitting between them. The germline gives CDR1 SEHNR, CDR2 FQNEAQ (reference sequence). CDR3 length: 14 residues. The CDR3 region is CASSLDVVNTEAFF. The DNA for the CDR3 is TGTGCCAGCAGCCTAGACGTAGTCAACACTGAAGCTTTCTTT.

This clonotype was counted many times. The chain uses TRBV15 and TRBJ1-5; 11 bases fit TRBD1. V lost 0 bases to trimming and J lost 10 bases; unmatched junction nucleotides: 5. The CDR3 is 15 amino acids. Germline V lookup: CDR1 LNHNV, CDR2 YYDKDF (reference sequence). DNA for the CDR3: TGTGCCACCAGCAGAGATGGGGACAGGGGGAAACCCCAGCATTTT. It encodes CATSRDGDRGKPQHF.

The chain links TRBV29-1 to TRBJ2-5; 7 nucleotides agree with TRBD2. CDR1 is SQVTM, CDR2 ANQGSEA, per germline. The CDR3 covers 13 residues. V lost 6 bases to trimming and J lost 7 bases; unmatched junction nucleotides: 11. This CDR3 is CSVWDYQLGTQYF. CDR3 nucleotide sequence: TGCAGCGTGTGGGACTACCAATTGGGGACCCAGTACTTC.

Here the CDR3 DNA reads TGTGCCAGCAGTCGGGGACAGAGGACTGAAGCTTTCTTT. Its protein is CASSRGQRTEAFF. The J gene is TRBJ1-1, the V gene TRBV6-1; 7 nucleotides match TRBD1. Trimming at V came to 5 bases and at J to 5 bases, leaving 5 bases not matched to a gene. The CDR3 runs 13 residues. Per the germline V gene, CDR1 is MNHNS and CDR2 is SASEGT.

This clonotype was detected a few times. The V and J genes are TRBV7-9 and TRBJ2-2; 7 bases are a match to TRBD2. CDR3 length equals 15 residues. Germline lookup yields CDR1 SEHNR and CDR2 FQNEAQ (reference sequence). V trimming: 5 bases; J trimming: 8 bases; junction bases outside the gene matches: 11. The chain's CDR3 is CASSTGLPSRGELFF. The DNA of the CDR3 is TGTGCCAGCAGCACGGGACTACCTAGCAGGGGGGAGCTGTTTTTT.

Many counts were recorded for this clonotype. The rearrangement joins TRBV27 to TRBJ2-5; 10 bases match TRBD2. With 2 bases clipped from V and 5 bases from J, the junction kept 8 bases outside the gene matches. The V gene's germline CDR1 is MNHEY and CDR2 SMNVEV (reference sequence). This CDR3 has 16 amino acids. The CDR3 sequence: CASSLLAGDITETQYF. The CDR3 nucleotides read TGTGCCAGCAGTTTACTAGCGGGAGATATTACCGAGACCCAGTACTTC.

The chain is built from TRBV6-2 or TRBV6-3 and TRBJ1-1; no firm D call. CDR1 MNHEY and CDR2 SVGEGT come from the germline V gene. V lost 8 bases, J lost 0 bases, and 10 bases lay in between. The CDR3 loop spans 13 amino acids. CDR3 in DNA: TGTGCCAGCGGAAGTAGGATGAACACTGAAGCTTTCTTT. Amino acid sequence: CASGSRMNTEAFF.

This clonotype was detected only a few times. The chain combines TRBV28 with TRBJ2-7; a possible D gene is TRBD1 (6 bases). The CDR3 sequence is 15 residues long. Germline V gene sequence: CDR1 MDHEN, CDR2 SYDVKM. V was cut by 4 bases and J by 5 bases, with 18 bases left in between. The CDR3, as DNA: TGTGCCAGCAGTTACCCGCTCAGGGGTACGAACGAGCAGTACTTC. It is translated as CASSYPLRGTNEQYF.

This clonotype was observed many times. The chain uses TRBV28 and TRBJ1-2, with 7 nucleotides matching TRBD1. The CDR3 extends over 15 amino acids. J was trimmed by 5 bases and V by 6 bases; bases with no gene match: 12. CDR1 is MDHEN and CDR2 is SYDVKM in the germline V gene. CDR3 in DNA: TGTGCCAGCAGCCAATCCGGAGGACAGGTTTATGGCTACACCTTC. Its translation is CASSQSGGQVYGYTF.